Sequencing of this TCR beta chain was carried out in a study of vaccination and CD4 T cells after COVID-19. Regarding the study as a whole: From roughly 21 to 40, the median of SARS-CoV-2-reactive clonotypes rose without reaching significance.

Once obtained from cultured CD4+ T cells, the DNA was sequenced using the Oncomine TCR Beta short-read assay. Cultured CD4+ T cells yielded the extracted genomic DNA. TCRdb independently ran MiXCR on the PCR reads; one entry per CDR3 protein. The sample shows under 15,000 distinct CDR3 sequences, around half of them seen only once. This clonotype was seen more than once but under ten times. Its antigen is unknown. Germline loops: CDR1 SNHLY, CDR2 FYNNEI. V lost 6 bases, J lost 3 bases, and 7 bases stayed unmatched. CDR3 length equals 14 residues. Regarding treatment: roughly 11-day PBMC culture with coronavirus spike peptide pools or control peptides (ViraFEST assay).

The sequenced sample consisted of CD4+ T cells from blood, cultured in vitro. This receptor was taken from a human donor who had recovered from COVID-19. The chain has TRBV2 and TRBJ1-2; 7 bases agree with TRBD1. Here the CDR3 reads CASSRPGQDYGYTF. The CDR3 DNA is TGTGCCAGCAGCCGACCCGGACAGGACTATGGCTACACCTTC. Drawing the rest from reference TRBV2 and TRBJ1-2, the complete variable domain is EPEVTQTPSHQVTQMGQEVILRCVPISNHLYFYWYRQILGQKVEFLVSFYNNEISEKSEIFDDQFSVERPDGSNFTLKIRSTKLEDSAMYFCASSRPGQDYGYTFGSGTRLTVV.